This record looks at one T cell receptor (beta chain) sequence and its context. Its antigen remains undetermined. Base qualities were left out, and no much larger clone turns up one base away. The data belong to a study of early T cells in non-severe SARS-CoV-2 infection (dated by TCRdb to the early 2020s). Background for the entire study: TCR sequencing used bulk RNA from unsorted whole blood, so alpha and beta chains could not be paired.

What the work shows at the level of the full study, not this receptor alone: VDJdb matching was skewed toward anti-spike CD8 responses and likely underestimated virus-specific expansions, missing private and CD4 specificities.

Library preparation was by 5' RACE. This sample was sequenced with a NextSeq 500. The TCR library protocol attached unique molecular identifiers to individual cDNA molecules to correct for sequencing error and PCR bias. Both TCR alpha and beta chains were sequenced, and tight co-correlation was observed between alpha and beta sequence abundances in each sample. In the source study's methods: Decombinator V4 was used to annotate TCR sequences for V gene, J gene and CDR3. Expanded TCRs were defined as changing significantly between any two time points under a Poisson model with p below 0.0001. TCR abundances were normalised to the total number of TCRs sequenced in each sample and reported as counts per million. VDJdb, accessed on 1 November 2021, was searched for TCRs annotated for CMV, EBV and SARS-CoV-2, and TCRs annotated for more than one antigen were excluded. TCRdb reran the public reads through fastp at Q25 and MiXCR, keeping productive beta chains. Identical CDR3 proteins give one entry, which carries the most common genes and DNA. These V and J calls originate from TCRdb's pipeline instead of the authors' own analysis. This sample holds 70,000 or so distinct CDR3 sequences; approximately 12% were observed only once. More than 1.5% of the sample is held by the ten biggest clonotypes.

A case-control design nested within a healthcare worker cohort in London, UK, was used, with weekly nasopharyngeal swab PCR tests and blood sampling performed. Healthcare workers were recruited during the week of the UK lockdown, between 23 and 31 March 2020, and followed weekly for up to roughly 15 weeks. Source material: whole blood. The TCR originated in an adult who was a healthcare worker with PCR-confirmed SARS-CoV-2 infection or an uninfected control (not recorded which).

The CDR3 reads as follows: CATGTENSYEQYF. The bases read TGTGCCACCGGGACCGAAAACTCCTACGAGCAGTACTTC. The receptor chain draws on TRBV6-2 or TRBV6-3 and TRBJ2-7; the D match is possibly TRBD1 or TRBD2, with 5 bases aligned in each. V is shortened by 10 bases, J by 0 bases, and the region joining them spans 13 bases. The CDR3 numbers 13 residues from cysteine through phenylalanine. This entry keeps only the CDR3 DNA: 39 bases, framed from base 1. Looking up the germline V gene yields CDR1 MNHEY and CDR2 SVGEGT.